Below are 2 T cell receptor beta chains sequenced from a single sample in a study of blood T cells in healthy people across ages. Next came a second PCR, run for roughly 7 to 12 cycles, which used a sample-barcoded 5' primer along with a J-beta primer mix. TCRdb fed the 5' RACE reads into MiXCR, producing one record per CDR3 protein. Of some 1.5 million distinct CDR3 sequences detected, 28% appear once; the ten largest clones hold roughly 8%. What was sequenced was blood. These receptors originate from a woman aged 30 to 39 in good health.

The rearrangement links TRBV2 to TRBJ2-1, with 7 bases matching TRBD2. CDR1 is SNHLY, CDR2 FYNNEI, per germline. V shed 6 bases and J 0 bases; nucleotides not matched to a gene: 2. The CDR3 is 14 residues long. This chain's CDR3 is CASRAGRSYNEQFF. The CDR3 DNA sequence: TGTGCCAGCAGAGCGGGACGCTCCTACAATGAGCAGTTCTTC.

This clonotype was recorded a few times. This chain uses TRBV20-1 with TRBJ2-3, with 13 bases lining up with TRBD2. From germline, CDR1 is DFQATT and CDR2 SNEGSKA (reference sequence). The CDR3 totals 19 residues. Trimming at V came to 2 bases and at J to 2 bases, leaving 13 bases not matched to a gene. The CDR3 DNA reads TGCAGTGCTAGACGATGGACTAGCGGGAGCCTTTCTCACACAGATACGCAGTATTTT. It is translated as CSARRWTSGSLSHTDTQYF.